The 2 T cell receptor beta chains in this list originate from one sample, sequenced in a study of blood T cell repertoires in COVID-19. Clones were sequenced by immunoSEQ multiplex PCR, and TCRdb holds only the in-frame ones, with some missing. Among around 68,000 clones listed, around 80% were seen once. Sequences were obtained from peripheral blood. These TCRs come from a woman between 45 and 65 years old with acute or convalescent COVID-19.

The sample holds one count of this clone. The chain is built from TRBV27 and TRBJ2-2, with D maybe TRBD1 (5 bases). The CDR3 runs 12 residues. V was cut by 5 bases and J by 7 bases, with 8 bases left in between. Germline V lookup: CDR1 MNHEY, CDR2 SMNVEV (reference sequence). The CDR3 reads CASSGQGGELFF. The CDR3 region has the DNA TGTGCCAGCAGTGGGCAGGGCGGGGAGCTGTTTTTT.

The rearrangement joins TRBV30 to TRBJ1-1; weak D call: TRBD1 (6 bases). The CDR3 has 13 amino acids. The germline V and J ends were trimmed by 2 bases and 5 bases, with 12 bases remaining between them. CDR1 is GTSNPN, CDR2 SVGIG, per germline (reference sequence). In nucleotides, the CDR3 is TGTGCCTGGAGTACGGGAGGGGGGACTGAAGCTTTCTTT. Translating it yields CAWSTGGGTEAFF. The whole variable domain, filled in from reference TRBV30 and TRBJ1-1, reads SQTIHQWPATLVQPVGSPLSLECTVEGTSNPNLYWYRQAAGRGLQLLFYSVGIGQISSEVPQNLSASRPQDRQFILSSKKLLLSDSGFYLCAWSTGGGTEAFFGQGTRLTVV.